These 29 T cell receptor beta chains were all obtained from the same sample, sequenced in a study of T cell responses to AZD1222 COVID-19 vaccine. The method was immunoSEQ multiplex PCR; TCRdb's version includes in-frame clones alone and lacks a portion of them. The sample holds some 130,000 clones, roughly nine tenths seen once. The input for sequencing was peripheral blood, taken on day 0 of AZD1222 vaccination. These receptors came from an adult in good health.

The V gene is TRBV20-1, the J gene TRBJ1-2; D is ambiguous. The CDR3 is 10 amino acids. V dropped 1 base and J dropped 8 bases, with 5 bases sitting between them. Germline CDR1 and CDR2: DFQATT and SNEGSKA (reference sequence). This CDR3 is CSARVSGYTF. The CDR3, as DNA: TGCAGTGCTAGAGTATCGGGCTACACCTTC.

This sequence joins TRBV21-1 and TRBJ2-4; the table calls TRBD2, which could not be checked here. TRBV21-1 is a documented pseudogene. This CDR3 is 17 amino acids long. The CDR3 sequence is CASSTPSGGARSNIQYF. CDR3 nucleotide sequence: TGTGCCAGCAGCACTCCTAGCGGGGGGGCCCGGAGTAACATTCAGTACTTC.

The rearrangement uses TRBV7-9 and TRBJ1-4, with D possibly TRBD1 on 5 matching bases. The CDR3 length is 12 residues. Germline values: CDR1 SEHNR, CDR2 FQNEAQ (reference sequence). Trimming removed 6 bases at V and 13 bases at J, with 15 bases between. The DNA for the CDR3 is TGTGCCAGCAGTCATAGCGGGACCCTACTGTTTTTT. It is translated as CASSHSGTLLFF.

This chain uses TRBV7-9 with TRBJ1-6, with D tentatively TRBD1 (5 bases). The V end was cut by 11 bases, the J end by 6 bases, with 11 bases between. Germline values: CDR1 SEHNR, CDR2 FQNEAQ (reference sequence). There are 12 residues in the CDR3. Here the CDR3 DNA reads TGTGCCTCCTGGGGCCGTAATTCACCCCTCCACTTT. It is translated as CASWGRNSPLHF.

The chain uses TRBV19 and TRBJ1-1, with a tentative D call TRBD1 (5 bases). Germline V gene lookup returns CDR1 LNHDA and CDR2 SQIVND (reference sequence). The V gene lost 3 bases and the J gene lost 3 bases, with 11 bases spanning the gap. The CDR3 is 14 amino acids. CDR3 nucleotides: TGTGCCAGTAGTATTTGGGGGAGTGACACTGAAGCTTTCTTT. Translated, it gives CASSIWGSDTEAFF.

This clone was detected only once. V usage is TRBV18 and J usage is TRBJ1-6; 8 nucleotides agree with TRBD1. After removal of 3 bases from V and 5 bases from J, the junction contained 6 bases not matched to a gene. CDR3 length: 16 amino acids. Germline-derived CDR1 and CDR2 are KGHSH and LQKENI. The CDR3 region has the DNA TGTGCCAGCTCACCCGCTTGGGGACAGGATAATTCACCCCTCCACTTT. This sequence encodes CASSPAWGQDNSPLHF.

The chain couples TRBV25-1 to TRBJ2-7; D is ambiguous. V lost 1 base to trimming and J lost 1 base, with 14 bases between them. The CDR3 covers 16 residues. Germline CDR1 MGHDK, CDR2 SYGVNS. The CDR3 DNA reads TGTGCCAGCAGTGAATGGCGTGATGAGTGGTCCTACGAGCAGTACTTC. It specifies CASSEWRDEWSYEQYF.

This chain joins TRBV4-3 and TRBJ2-2, with 8 bases matching TRBD1. Trimming at V came to 1 base and at J to 7 bases, leaving 11 bases not matched to a gene. The CDR3 is 17 residues long. The germline CDR1 and CDR2 sequences are LGHNA and YSLEER. The CDR3 region has the DNA TGCGCCAGCAGCCAAGGACCGCCTGGACAGGGCAGCGGGGAGCTGTTTTTT. Its translation is CASSQGPPGQGSGELFF.

The J gene is TRBJ1-1, the V gene TRBV3-1 (or the pseudogene TRBV3-2); possible D gene TRBD1, 5 bases. The CDR3 is made up of 15 amino acids. The V and J ends lost 0 bases and 1 base respectively, with 9 bases between them. Germline V lookup: CDR1 LGHDT, CDR2 YNNKEL (reference sequence). Written as DNA, the CDR3 is TGTGCCAGCAGCCAAGACGGGGGACCGAACACTGAAGCTTTCTTT. Amino acids: CASSQDGGPNTEAFF.

CDR3 bases: TGTGCCAGCAGCGGCGGGCGAAGCGGAAACACCATATATTTT. Protein sequence: CASSGGRSGNTIYF. This sequence joins TRBV3-1 (or the pseudogene TRBV3-2) and TRBJ1-3; D is unclear. Germline V lookup: CDR1 LGHDT, CDR2 YNNKEL (reference sequence). The V gene lost 5 bases and the J gene lost 4 bases, with 12 bases spanning the gap. This CDR3 region has 14 residues.

This chain joins TRBV7-9 and TRBJ1-2; tentative D call: TRBD1 (5 bases). CDR3 length equals 13 residues. Trimming pared 5 bases from V and 8 bases from J, leaving 15 bases between. Per germline, CDR1 SEHNR and CDR2 FQNEAQ (reference sequence). As DNA, the CDR3 is TGTGCCAGCAGCCGGGACTCTTACTGGGGCTACACCTTC. Its translation: CASSRDSYWGYTF.

The rearrangement uses TRBV6-5 and TRBJ1-2; D remains unclear. Germline V gene data show CDR1 as MNHEY and CDR2 as SVGAGI. The CDR3 consists of 13 residues. V lost 4 bases and J lost 5, with 11 bases in between. The CDR3 protein is CASSSRVGYGYTF. CDR3 DNA: TGTGCCAGCAGTTCACGTGTTGGGTATGGCTACACCTTC.

J is TRBJ2-6 and V is TRBV30, with D tentatively TRBD1 or TRBD2 (5 bases each). The length of the CDR3 is 14 residues. Germline loops: CDR1 GTSNPN, CDR2 SVGIG (reference sequence). Trimming cost V 5 bases and J 3 bases, with 11 bases left between them. Here the CDR3 DNA reads TGTGCCTGGGCAGGGACGATTGGGGCCAACGTCCTGACTTTC. This sequence encodes CAWAGTIGANVLTF.

This chain's CDR3 is CASSPHLNEKLFF. In nucleotides, the CDR3 is TGTGCCAGCAGCCCCCATCTGAATGAAAAACTGTTTTTT. The V call is TRBV7-8, the J call TRBJ1-4; no definite D call. Trimming removed 5 bases from V and 5 bases from J, with 9 bases in between. Germline V gene lookup returns CDR1 SGHVS and CDR2 FQNEAQ. The CDR3 has 13 amino acids.

Remarks on this clone: At one end, the junction sequence differs from germline, possibly due to a read error. The chain has TRBV30 and TRBJ2-1, with 8 bases aligning to TRBD2. Germline CDR1 reads GTSNPN; CDR2 reads SVGIG (reference sequence). The CDR3 consists of 12 residues. The CDR3 region is CAWSSSGLAALF. Written as DNA, the CDR3 is TGTGCCTGGAGTTCCTCTGGACTAGCAGCGCTCTTC.

The chain uses TRBV30 and TRBJ2-7; TRBD2 might be the D (5 bases). Trimming took 4 bases from V and 4 from J, leaving 11 bases between them. There are 12 residues in the CDR3. The germline V gene encodes CDR1 GTSNPN and CDR2 SVGIG (reference sequence). The CDR3 nucleotides are TGTGCCTGGACCCGGACTGTTTACGAGCAGTACTTC. Residues: CAWTRTVYEQYF.

This sequence joins TRBV7-2 and TRBJ1-5, with D possibly matching TRBD1 (6 bases). Per germline, CDR1 SGHTA and CDR2 FQGNSA. This CDR3 region has 16 residues. V shed 5 bases and J shed 3 bases, with 17 bases lying between them. The CDR3 DNA follows: TGTGCCAGCAGCCTTTTCGGCAGGGGAAACAATCAGCCCCAGCATTTT. It codes for CASSLFGRGNNQPQHF.

The rearrangement uses TRBV10-1 and TRBJ2-1; D not certain. Germline loops: CDR1 WNHNN, CDR2 SYGVQD (reference sequence). Trimming removed 6 bases from V and 5 bases from J, with 2 bases in between. The CDR3 is 10 residues long. This chain's CDR3 is CASSDNEQFF. The CDR3 coding sequence is TGCGCCAGCAGCGACAATGAGCAGTTCTTC.

The chain has TRBV5-1 and TRBJ1-4; D not resolved. The germline V and J ends were trimmed by 1 base and 8 bases, with 9 bases remaining between them. CDR3 length: 13 amino acids. Germline V gene data show CDR1 as SGHRS and CDR2 as YFSETQ. CDR3 in amino acids: CASSLSPREKLFF. The CDR3 region has the DNA TGCGCCAGCAGCTTGTCACCGCGGGAAAAACTGTTTTTT.

J is TRBJ2-7 and V is TRBV4-1; the D gene is possibly TRBD1 (6 bases). This CDR3 is 13 amino acids long. CDR1 and CDR2 (germline): MGHRA, YSYEKL. Trimming stripped 5 bases from V and 4 bases from J, with 12 bases between. The CDR3 protein is CASSSWTDYEQYF. CDR3 nucleotides: TGCGCCAGCAGCTCATGGACAGATTACGAGCAGTACTTC.

This clone occurred once. The CDR3 bases are TGTGCCAGCAGCCCCAGAGGGACTAGCGGTGCCTACAATGAGCAGTTCTTC. Its translation: CASSPRGTSGAYNEQFF. The chain combines TRBV7-9 with TRBJ2-1; 11 bases agree with TRBD2. The CDR3 has 17 amino acids. Germline V gene data show CDR1 as SEHNR and CDR2 as FQNEAQ (reference sequence). The V segment lost 5 bases and the J segment 2 bases; nucleotides outside the gene matches: 8.

J is TRBJ2-7 and V is TRBV30; possibly TRBD1 or TRBD2 for D (6 bases each). The germline V gene has CDR1 GTSNPN and CDR2 SVGIG (reference sequence). The length of the CDR3 is 12 residues. V lost 7 bases and J 4 bases, leaving 14 bases between the germline ends. CDR3 sequence (DNA): TGTGCCTCGGAGGGGGGTCAATACGAGCAGTACTTC. This codes for CASEGGQYEQYF.

The CDR3, as DNA: TGTGCCAGCAGCCCTATTACCGGGACAGGGGGGTATCAGCCCCAGCATTTT. The encoded protein is CASSPITGTGGYQPQHF. The chain links TRBV5-5 to TRBJ1-5; 11 nucleotides align to TRBD1. CDR1 and CDR2 from the germline V gene are SGHKS and YYEKEE (reference sequence). V trimming: 4 bases; J trimming: 5 bases; junction bases outside the gene matches: 11. The CDR3 totals 17 residues.

The chain has TRBV24-1 and TRBJ1-2, with D hard to call. V lost 1 base and J 1 base, leaving 6 bases between the germline ends. CDR3 length: 14 amino acids. Germline CDR1 is KGHDR and CDR2 is SFDVKD. In DNA, the CDR3 is TGTGCCACCAGTGATTTAAGGATTAACTATGGCTACACCTTC. Its translation: CATSDLRINYGYTF.

This chain joins TRBV19 and TRBJ2-7; TRBD1 aligns across 9 bases. The CDR3 extends over 15 amino acids. The ends lost 6 bases at V and 9 bases at J; junction bases unmatched: 15. Looked up from germline, CDR1 is LNHDA and CDR2 is SQIVND (reference sequence). The CDR3 protein is CASSSPGQGSSVQYF. The CDR3 DNA reads as TGTGCCAGTAGCTCTCCGGGACAGGGTTCTTCAGTGCAGTACTTC.

The rearrangement uses TRBV20-1 and TRBJ2-1, with TRBD2 matching 12 bases. Germline loops: CDR1 DFQATT, CDR2 SNEGSKA (reference sequence). J lost 3 bases, V lost 3 bases, and 9 bases had no gene match. The CDR3 is 17 residues long. The CDR3 DNA is TGCAGTGCTAGTCCTCTTCCTAGCGGGGGGGACTACAATGAGCAGTTCTTC. Its translation: CSASPLPSGGDYNEQFF.

V gene TRBV18 combines with J gene TRBJ1-2; D remains unclear. The CDR3 has 14 residues. The germline V gene has CDR1 KGHSH and CDR2 LQKENI. Trimming shortened V by 3 bases and J by 1 base, and 9 bases separated the two germline ends. The CDR3 nucleotides read TGTGCCAGCTCACCCCGGGATCTTAACTATGGCTACACCTTC. As protein: CASSPRDLNYGYTF.

The chain is built from TRBV29-1 and TRBJ2-4, with no clear D. Trimming pared 8 bases from V and 0 bases from J, leaving 5 bases between. Germline V CDR1 and CDR2: SQVTM, ANQGSEA. There are 11 residues in the CDR3. The CDR3 nucleotides are TGCAGCACCTTAGCCAAAAACATTCAGTACTTC. This codes for CSTLAKNIQYF.

V is TRBV5-4 and J is TRBJ2-3; D uncertain. V was shortened by 2 bases and J by 0 bases, with 10 bases between the two germline ends. Per the germline V gene, CDR1 is SGHNT and CDR2 is YYREEE (reference sequence). The CDR3 runs to 15 residues. The CDR3 sequence is CASSLQLTSTDTQYF. The CDR3 DNA is TGTGCCAGCAGCTTACAACTTACTAGCACAGATACGCAGTATTTT.